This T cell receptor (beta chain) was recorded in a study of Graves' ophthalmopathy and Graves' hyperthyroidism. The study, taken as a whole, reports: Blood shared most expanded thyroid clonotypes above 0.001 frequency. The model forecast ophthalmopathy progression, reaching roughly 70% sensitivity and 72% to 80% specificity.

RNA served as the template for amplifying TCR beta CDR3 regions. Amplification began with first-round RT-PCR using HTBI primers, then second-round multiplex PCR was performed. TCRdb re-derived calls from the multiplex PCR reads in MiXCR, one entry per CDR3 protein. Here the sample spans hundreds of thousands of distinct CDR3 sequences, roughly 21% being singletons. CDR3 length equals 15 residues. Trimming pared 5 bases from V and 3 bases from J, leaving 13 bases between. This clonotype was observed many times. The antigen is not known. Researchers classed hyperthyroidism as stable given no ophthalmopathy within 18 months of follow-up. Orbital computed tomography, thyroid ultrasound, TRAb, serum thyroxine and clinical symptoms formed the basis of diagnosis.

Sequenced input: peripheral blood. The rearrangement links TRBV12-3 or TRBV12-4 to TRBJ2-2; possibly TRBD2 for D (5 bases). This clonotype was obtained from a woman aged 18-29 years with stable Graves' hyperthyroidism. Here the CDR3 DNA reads TGTGCCAGCAGTCCAGGACCGCGGGACACCGGGGAGCTGTTTTTT. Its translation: CASSPGPRDTGELFF.